The sequence of this T cell receptor beta chain was determined in a study of PD-1 blockade in classical Hodgkin lymphoma. Study-level points and caveats: Exclusion was the outcome for patients who began nivolumab under 1 year after ASCT.

On this clone itself: Its matching antigen is unknown.

Time point specified: cycle 4 day 1 (C4D1), after more than 5 weeks of nivolumab. There was relapse after autologous stem cell transplantation in every patient, and there was variation in brentuximab vedotin exposure. Using immunoSEQ multiplex PCR, the repertoire was profiled, and TCRdb retains in-frame clones only, with some absent. Among about 60,000 clones listed, about 90% were seen once. This CDR3 region has 14 residues. Germline V CDR1 and CDR2: ENHRY, SYGVKD. V trimming: 8 bases; J trimming: 4 bases; junction bases outside the gene matches: 4. V is TRBV10-3 and J is TRBJ2-2, with 10 bases lining up with TRBD2. The TCR was taken from a human donor with classical Hodgkin lymphoma. The sequenced sample was peripheral blood mononuclear cells (PBMCs), obtained before the fourth cycle of nivolumab. The CDR3 protein is CAIQRGGRTGELFF. The DNA of the CDR3 is TGTGCCATCCAGCGGGGGGGCCGCACCGGGGAGCTGTTTTTT.